What follows describes a single TCR beta chain. The data derive from a study of shared clonotypes between healthy human individuals. Deep-level settings were used for running the assay. The method was immunoSEQ multiplex PCR; TCRdb's version includes in-frame clones alone and lacks a portion of them. This sample has fewer than 850,000 clones, with less than 80% found just once. Sample: memory CD4+ T cells sorted from blood. Subset described: CD45RA-negative fraction. The sequence was collected from a woman aged 25 to 39 in good health.

The CDR3 region has the DNA TGCGCCAGCAGCTCCATGGGACAGGGAAATGGCTACACCTTC. Its protein product is CASSSMGQGNGYTF. The rearrangement uses TRBV5-1 and TRBJ1-2; TRBD1 aligns across 9 bases. The CDR3 totals 14 residues. With 3 bases clipped from V and 6 bases from J, the junction kept 6 bases outside the gene matches. Germline CDR1 and CDR2: SGHRS and YFSETQ.